What follows are 23 T cell receptor beta chains derived from one specimen sequenced in a study of early T cells in non-severe SARS-CoV-2 infection. TCRdb analysed the 5' RACE reads with MiXCR anew, one entry per CDR3 protein. The data show about 38,000 distinct CDR3 sequences, roughly 4.5% seen once. Sequencing used whole blood. These receptors came from an adult who was a healthcare worker with PCR-confirmed SARS-CoV-2 infection or an uninfected control (not recorded which).

Many counts were recorded for this clonotype. This chain joins TRBV12-3 or TRBV12-4 and TRBJ2-3; D remains ambiguous. Between the trimmed V and J ends, which lost 5 bases and 5 bases, there was a span of 5 bases. This CDR3 contains 11 residues. The CDR3 loop reads CASSPGDTQYF. Written as DNA, the CDR3 is TGTGCCAGCAGTCCAGGAGATACGCAGTATTTT.

This clonotype appeared a few times. The J gene is TRBJ2-7, the V gene TRBV27; perhaps TRBD1 as D (6 bases). V was clipped by 2 bases and J by 3 bases, with 14 bases between them. CDR3 length: 15 amino acids. Germline V gene lookup returns CDR1 MNHEY and CDR2 SMNVEV (reference sequence). In DNA, the CDR3 is TGTGCCAGCAGTTTAGAAGCAGGGGCAGGCTACGAGCAGTACTTC. Translated: CASSLEAGAGYEQYF.

In its sample, this clonotype was seen many times. The chain couples TRBV3-1 to TRBJ2-5; 8 bases line up with TRBD2. The length of the CDR3 is 15 residues. The trim removed 0 bases at V and 7 bases at J, leaving 7 bases unmatched. Germline loops: CDR1 LGHDT, CDR2 YNNKEL (reference sequence). CDR3 sequence reads: CASSQDASGFLTQYF. The DNA of the CDR3 is TGTGCCAGCAGCCAAGACGCTAGCGGGTTCCTGACCCAGTACTTC.

This sequence joins TRBV14 and TRBJ2-4; D call uncertain. Germline-derived CDR1 and CDR2 are SGHDN and FVKESK. Trimming left V 4 bases short and J 8 bases short, with 12 bases between. CDR3 length: 13 residues. The CDR3 DNA is TGTGCCAGCAGCCCTGGCTTTGTGCACATTCAGTACTTC. Translation gives CASSPGFVHIQYF.

This clonotype was recorded many times. The chain couples TRBV5-1 to TRBJ1-5, with unresolved D. The V and J ends lost 7 bases and 9 bases respectively, with 5 bases between them. Germline V lookup: CDR1 SGHRS, CDR2 YFSETQ. The CDR3 extends over 9 amino acids. In DNA, the CDR3 is TGCGCCAGCTTAGGGCCCCAGCATTTT. The encoded protein is CASLGPQHF. Using reference TRBV5-1 and TRBJ1-5 for the parts outside the CDR3, the full variable domain is KAGVTQTPRYLIKTRGQQVTLSCSPISGHRSVSWYQQTPGQGLQFLFEYFSETQRNKGNFPGRFSGRQFSNSRSEMNVSTLELGDSALYLCASLGPQHFGDGTRLSIL.

J is TRBJ2-5 and V is TRBV7-9; 7 nucleotides align to TRBD1. Germline CDR1 reads SEHNR; CDR2 reads FQNEAQ (reference sequence). V shed 5 bases and J 7 bases; nucleotides not matched to a gene: 13. The CDR3 extends over 15 amino acids. The CDR3 DNA reads TGTGCCAGCAGCGCCGGACAGGATCCAAGAGGGACCCAGTACTTC. It specifies CASSAGQDPRGTQYF.

This clonotype was observed at least ten times. The chain employs TRBV11-2 and TRBJ1-4; D is unclear. CDR3 length: 14 residues. V shed 5 bases and J shed 10 bases, with 17 bases lying between them. Germline V gene sequence: CDR1 SGHAT, CDR2 FQNNGV. CDR3 in amino acids: CASSPALSDVKLFF. In nucleotides, the CDR3 is TGTGCCAGCAGCCCCGCCTTATCTGATGTAAAACTGTTTTTT.

This clonotype was detected ten times or more. This sequence joins TRBV12-3 or TRBV12-4 and TRBJ2-6; no firm D call. V shed 8 bases and J shed 0 bases, with 5 bases lying between them. CDR3 length: 13 residues. The CDR3 sequence: CASAHSGANVLTF. The CDR3 bases are TGTGCCAGCGCCCACTCTGGGGCCAACGTCCTGACTTTC.

This clonotype has ten or more counts. This chain links TRBV30 with TRBJ1-1; TRBD1 aligns across 8 bases. With V trimmed by 4 bases and J by 6 bases, 10 bases remained unmatched. The germline V gene has CDR1 GTSNPN and CDR2 SVGIG (reference sequence). The CDR3 has 14 residues. The CDR3 bases are TGTGCCTGGAACCGCGACAGGGGAAAGGCTGAAGCTTTCTTT. Its translation: CAWNRDRGKAEAFF.

There are many counts of this clonotype. This chain links TRBV20-1 with TRBJ2-7; tentatively, D is TRBD2 (6 bases). In germline, CDR1 is DFQATT, CDR2 SNEGSKA (reference sequence). V dropped 2 bases and J dropped 0 bases, with 17 bases sitting between them. The CDR3 spans 16 residues. DNA for the CDR3: TGCAGTGCTAGATCGCCTCGCGGGATTAGCTCCTACGAGCAGTACTTC. It encodes CSARSPRGISSYEQYF.

This clonotype was counted ten times or more. The CDR3 bases are TGCAGTCGGACAGGCTTGAACACTGAAGCTTTCTTT. It is translated as CSRTGLNTEAFF. The V and J genes are TRBV20-1 and TRBJ1-1, with TRBD1 matching 7 bases. The CDR3 contains 12 residues. V lost 8 bases and J lost 0; bases outside the gene matches: 3. The germline CDR1 and CDR2 sequences are DFQATT and SNEGSKA (reference sequence).

V is TRBV3-1 and J is TRBJ1-4; D gene unclear. The V gene lost 0 bases and the J gene lost 5 bases, with 16 bases spanning the gap. The CDR3 is made up of 17 amino acids. The V gene's germline CDR1 is LGHDT and CDR2 YNNKEL (reference sequence). The CDR3 bases are TGTGCCAGCAGCCAAGATCTGGGCGGCAGAGCCAATGAAAAACTGTTTTTT. Its protein is CASSQDLGGRANEKLFF. The variable domain in full, with the rest retrieved from reference TRBV3-1 and TRBJ1-4, is DTAVSQTPKYLVTQMGNDKSIKCEQNLGHDTMYWYKQDSKKFLKIMFSYNNKELIINETVPNRFSPKSPDKAHLNLHINSLELGDSAVYFCASSQDLGGRANEKLFFGSGTQLSVL.

This clonotype was observed at least ten times. The chain couples TRBV12-3 or TRBV12-4 to TRBJ2-5; 9 positions agree with TRBD2. V trimming: 11 bases; J trimming: 5 bases; junction bases outside the gene matches: 9. CDR3 length equals 13 residues. The CDR3 DNA reads TGTGCCTCCTCCGGCGGGGGGGAGGAGACCCAGTACTTC. Translated: CASSGGGEETQYF.

This clonotype came up many times. This sequence joins TRBV18 and TRBJ2-7; 8 bases agree with TRBD2. The CDR3 is made up of 14 amino acids. Germline V gene sequence: CDR1 KGHSH, CDR2 LQKENI. V shed 6 bases and J 6 bases; nucleotides not matched to a gene: 10. This CDR3 is CASSRGGQGTEQYF. The CDR3 DNA reads as TGTGCCAGCTCCCGCGGGGGGCAGGGTACCGAGCAGTACTTC.

The J gene is TRBJ2-1, the V gene TRBV20-1; 8 bases map to TRBD2. The CDR3 spans 14 residues. Germline CDR1 is DFQATT and CDR2 is SNEGSKA (reference sequence). J was trimmed by 9 bases and V by 1 base; bases with no gene match: 8. CDR3 sequence (DNA): TGCAGTGCTAGAGGGTTAGCGGGGTATACTGAGCAGTTCTTC. The encoded protein is CSARGLAGYTEQFF.

The genes are TRBV3-1 and TRBJ1-6; a weak D match, TRBD1 (5 bases). V lost 8 bases, J lost 3 bases, and 11 bases lay in between. This CDR3 has 14 residues. Germline values: CDR1 LGHDT, CDR2 YNNKEL (reference sequence). The CDR3 loop reads CASGDSNYNSPLHF. The CDR3 DNA sequence: TGTGCCAGCGGCGACAGCAACTATAATTCACCCCTCCACTTT.

Ten or more counts support this clonotype. V and J are TRBV29-1 and TRBJ1-1; no clear D. Germline assignment: CDR1 SQVTM and CDR2 ANQGSEA. The CDR3 runs to 11 residues. Here the CDR3 DNA reads TGCAGTTCTCTTTTTGGCGGCGTGGCTTTCTTT. As protein: CSSLFGGVAFF.

The sample holds many counts of this clonotype. The chain has TRBV29-1 and TRBJ2-1, with 9 nucleotides matching TRBD1. Germline values: CDR1 SQVTM, CDR2 ANQGSEA. The CDR3 runs 14 residues. The junction had 12 bases not matched to a gene; V was cut back by 6 bases and J by 9 bases. The CDR3 bases are TGCAGCGTGCCCAGGGTTACAGGGGGCGCTGAGCAGTTCTTC. Translating it yields CSVPRVTGGAEQFF.

This clonotype came up many times. CDR3 amino acids: CASSPQGGRTEAFF. The CDR3 region has the DNA TGTGCCAGCTCACCCCAGGGGGGGCGAACTGAAGCTTTCTTT. This chain connects TRBV18 to TRBJ1-1; 7 positions agree with TRBD1. With 3 bases clipped from V and 5 bases from J, the junction kept 6 bases outside the gene matches. CDR3 length: 14 residues. The germline V gene encodes CDR1 KGHSH and CDR2 LQKENI. The variable domain in full, with the rest retrieved from reference TRBV18 and TRBJ1-1, is NAGVMQNPRHLVRRRGQEARLRCSPMKGHSHVYWYRQLPEEGLKFMVYLQKENIIDESGMPKERFSAEFPKEGPSILRIQQVVRGDSAAYFCASSPQGGRTEAFFGQGTRLTVV.

This clonotype was observed at least ten times. This chain links TRBV11-3 with TRBJ2-3; the D gene is possibly TRBD1 (5 bases). This CDR3 region has 15 residues. Looked up from germline, CDR1 is SGHNT and CDR2 is YENEEA. With 5 bases removed from V and 5 bases from J, the gap between germline ends came to 17 bases. The CDR3 loop reads CASSPRDSMGDTQYF. The CDR3 coding sequence is TGTGCCAGCAGCCCCAGAGACAGCATGGGAGATACGCAGTATTTT. The variable domain in full, with the rest retrieved from reference TRBV11-3 and TRBJ2-3, is EAGVVQSPRYKIIEKKQPVAFWCNPISGHNTLYWYLQNLGQGPELLIRYENEEAVDDSQLPKDRFSAERLKGVDSTLKIQPAELGDSAVYLCASSPRDSMGDTQYFGPGTRLTVL.

The chain carries TRBV10-1 and TRBJ1-1; 9 bases map to TRBD1. The CDR3 has 14 amino acids. The germline CDR1 and CDR2 sequences are WNHNN and SYGVQD (reference sequence). With V trimmed by 4 bases and J by 4 bases, 4 bases remained unmatched. The CDR3 sequence is CASSAGQGLTEAFF. The CDR3, as DNA: TGCGCCAGCAGTGCGGGACAGGGACTCACTGAAGCTTTCTTT.

The chain couples TRBV5-1 to TRBJ2-7; D remains ambiguous. The CDR3 extends over 16 amino acids. V lost 0 bases to trimming and J lost 0 bases, with 13 bases between them. Germline V CDR1 and CDR2: SGHRS, YFSETQ. For the CDR3, the DNA is TGCGCCAGCAGCTTGGGAGGCCATAGGAGCTCCTACGAGCAGTACTTC. This gives the protein CASSLGGHRSSYEQYF.

This clonotype was counted many times. J is TRBJ1-2 and V is TRBV7-9, with D unresolved. V lost 4 bases and J 5 bases, leaving 8 bases between the germline ends. Germline-derived CDR1 and CDR2 are SEHNR and FQNEAQ (reference sequence). The CDR3 is 12 amino acids. The CDR3 nucleotides are TGTGCCAGCAGCTCGGGAGATTATGGCTACACCTTC. Its protein product is CASSSGDYGYTF.